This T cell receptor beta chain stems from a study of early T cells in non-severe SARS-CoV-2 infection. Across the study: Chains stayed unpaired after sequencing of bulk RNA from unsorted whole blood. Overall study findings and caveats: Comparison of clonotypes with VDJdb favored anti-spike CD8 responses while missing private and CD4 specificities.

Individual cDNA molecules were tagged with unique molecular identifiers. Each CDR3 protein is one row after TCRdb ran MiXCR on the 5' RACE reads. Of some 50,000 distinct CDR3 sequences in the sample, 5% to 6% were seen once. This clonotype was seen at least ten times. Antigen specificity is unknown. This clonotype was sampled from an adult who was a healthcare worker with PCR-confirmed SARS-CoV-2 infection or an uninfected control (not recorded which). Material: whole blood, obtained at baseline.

The CDR3 coding sequence is TGCAGTGCTAGTCCCAGCCATAGCAATCAGCCCCAGCATTTT. Protein: CSASPSHSNQPQHF. The chain joins TRBV20-1 to TRBJ1-5; the D is unclear. CDR3 length: 14 amino acids. The germline CDR1 and CDR2 sequences are DFQATT and SNEGSKA (reference sequence). The germline V and J ends were trimmed by 3 bases and 0 bases, with 9 bases remaining between them.